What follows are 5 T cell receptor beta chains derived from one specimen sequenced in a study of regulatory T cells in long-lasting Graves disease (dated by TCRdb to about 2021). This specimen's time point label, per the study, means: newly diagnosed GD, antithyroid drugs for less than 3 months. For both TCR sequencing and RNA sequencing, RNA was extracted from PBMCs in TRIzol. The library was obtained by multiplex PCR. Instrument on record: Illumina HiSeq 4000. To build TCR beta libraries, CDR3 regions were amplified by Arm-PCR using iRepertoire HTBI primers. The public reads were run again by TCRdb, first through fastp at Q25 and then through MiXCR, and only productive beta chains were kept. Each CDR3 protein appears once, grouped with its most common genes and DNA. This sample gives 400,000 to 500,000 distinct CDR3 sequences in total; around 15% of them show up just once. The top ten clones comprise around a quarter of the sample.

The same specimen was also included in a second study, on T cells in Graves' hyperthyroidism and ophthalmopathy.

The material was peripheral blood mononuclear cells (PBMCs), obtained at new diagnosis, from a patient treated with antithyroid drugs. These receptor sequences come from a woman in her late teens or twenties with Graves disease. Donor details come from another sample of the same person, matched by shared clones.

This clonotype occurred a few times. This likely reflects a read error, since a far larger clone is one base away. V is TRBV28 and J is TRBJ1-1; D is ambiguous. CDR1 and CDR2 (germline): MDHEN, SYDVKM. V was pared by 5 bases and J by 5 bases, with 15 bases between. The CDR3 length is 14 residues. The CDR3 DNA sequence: TGTGCCAGCAGTGAGTCTGCAATTTATACTGAAGCTTTCTTT. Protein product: CASSESAIYTEAFF.

This CDR3 reads CASSLFRPDRGLVTRDTQYF. The DNA for the CDR3 is TGTGCCAGCTCACTCTTTCGGCCCGACAGGGGGCTGGTTACCCGAGATACGCAGTATTTT. The chain employs TRBV18 and TRBJ2-3; TRBD1 matches at 10 bases. The CDR3 is made up of 20 amino acids. Losses at the gene ends were 4 bases for V and 5 bases for J; bases not matched to a gene: 21. The germline V gene has CDR1 KGHSH and CDR2 LQKENI.

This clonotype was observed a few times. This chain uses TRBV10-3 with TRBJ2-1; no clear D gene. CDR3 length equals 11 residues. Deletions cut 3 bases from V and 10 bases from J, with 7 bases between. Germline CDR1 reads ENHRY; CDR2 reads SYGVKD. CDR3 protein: CAISERSEQFF. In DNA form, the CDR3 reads TGTGCCATCAGTGAACGTTCGGAGCAGTTCTTC.

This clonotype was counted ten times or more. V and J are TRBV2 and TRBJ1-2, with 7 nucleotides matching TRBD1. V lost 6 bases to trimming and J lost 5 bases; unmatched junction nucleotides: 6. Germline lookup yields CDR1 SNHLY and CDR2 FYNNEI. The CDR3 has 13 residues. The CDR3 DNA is TGTGCCAGCAGGACAGGACAGGTTTATGGCTACACCTTC. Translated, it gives CASRTGQVYGYTF.

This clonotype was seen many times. CDR3 loop: CASSLRVSGRAGEQYF. The CDR3 nucleotides are TGTGCCAGCAGTTTAAGGGTTAGCGGGAGAGCGGGGGAGCAGTACTTC. The gene calls are TRBV12-3 or TRBV12-4 and TRBJ2-7; TRBD2 matches 9 bases. V was clipped by 2 bases and J by 7 bases; unmatched bases: 12. This CDR3 region has 16 residues.